This entry features one TCR beta chain sequence. Its antigen is unidentified. The data derive from a study of T cell responses to AZD1222 COVID-19 vaccine. Assay: immunoSEQ multiplex PCR; the TCRdb copy retains only in-frame clones and omits some. This sample has under 200,000 clones, with roughly 92% found just once. The CDR3 consists of 13 residues. Trimming left V 2 bases short and J 4 bases short, with 8 bases between. Germline V gene sequence: CDR1 MNHNS, CDR2 SASEGT. General observations from the study: Unmutated variant regions reportedly attract nearly half of all spike-specific TCRs.

The chain combines TRBV6-1 with TRBJ1-1; a weak D match, TRBD1 (6 bases). The clonotype was recovered from an adult in good health. The material was peripheral blood, obtained on day 0 of AZD1222 vaccination. In nucleotides, the CDR3 is TGTGCCAGCAGTGAAATAGGGGGCACTGAAGCTTTCTTT. Translating gives CASSEIGGTEAFF.